The clone carrying this TCR beta chain was seen more than once but under ten times. Its specificity is unknown. The data stem from a study of cytomegalovirus exposure and HLA in healthy donors. Whole-study findings and limits: From TCR beta sequences, most subjects' HLA-A and HLA-B alleles were reportedly predicted accurately. The productive fraction for most TCR beta V segments was about 87% or about 30% in an earlier analysis.

CDR1 and CDR2 (germline): SQVTM, ANQGSEA. The V gene lost 7 bases and the J gene lost 9 bases, with 31 bases spanning the gap. The CDR3 runs 17 residues. Amplification used 60 Vbeta primers and 13 Jbeta primers. Sequencing was performed with immunoSEQ multiplex PCR; in TCRdb, only in-frame clones are kept and a portion is missing. The sample includes some 110,000 clones, roughly 80% of them seen just once. These donors, healthy bone marrow donors, were studied. This TCR was sampled from a man in his thirties or forties in good health and CMV-seropositive. The chain uses TRBV29-1 and TRBJ2-1; TRBD2 is a possible D gene (8 bases). Sequencing was done on a sample of PBMCs. The CDR3 sequence is CSAHQFGGAGGSSEQFF. For the CDR3, the DNA is TGCAGCGCTCATCAATTCGGGGGGGCAGGGGGGTCGAGTGAGCAGTTCTTC.